The 16 T cell receptor beta chains below come from one sample, sequenced in a study of T-cell memory formation after mild COVID-19. TCRdb re-called the 5' RACE reads through MiXCR, storing one row per CDR3 protein. The sample holds roughly 350,000 distinct CDR3 sequences, roughly 13% seen once. The sequenced sample consisted of PBMCs or a T cell subset sorted from them (not recorded which). Receptors were obtained from a man aged 18-30 years who had mild COVID-19 (a few samples of this study predate the infection). Cell type and time point are not known.

V and J are TRBV2 and TRBJ2-3, with TRBD2 matching over 7 bases. There are 14 residues in the CDR3. The V gene's germline CDR1 is SNHLY and CDR2 FYNNEI. Germline trimming cut 2 bases from V and 8 bases from J; bases unmatched to any gene: 7. The CDR3 coding sequence is TGTGCCAGCAGTGAACGGATGTCGGGGGGTACGCAGTATTTT. Translated, it gives CASSERMSGGTQYF.

This clonotype was counted only a few times. The chain joins TRBV5-1 to TRBJ1-1; 8 nucleotides agree with TRBD1. This CDR3 is 15 amino acids long. Trimming took 0 bases from V and 8 from J; bases not matched to a gene: 9. In germline, CDR1 is SGHRS, CDR2 YFSETQ. CDR3 nucleotide sequence: TGCGCCAGCAGCTTGGCCGCCCAGGGGGCGCAAGAAGCTTTCTTT. Translated, it gives CASSLAAQGAQEAFF.

CDR3 DNA: TGTGCCAGCAGCCAAGCAGGTGGGCTCGACAATCAGCCCCAGCATTTT. Translating gives CASSQAGGLDNQPQHF. This chain uses TRBV4-2 with TRBJ1-5; D is ambiguous. The V end lost 1 base, the J end lost 3 bases, and 13 bases lay between the germline ends. The germline V gene encodes CDR1 LGHNA and CDR2 YNFKEQ. This CDR3 has 16 residues.

The chain is built from TRBV12-3 or TRBV12-4 and TRBJ2-7, with 11 bases aligning to TRBD2. J lost 0 bases, V lost 3 bases, and 7 bases had no gene match. CDR3 length equals 17 residues. CDR3 coding DNA: TGTGCCAGCAGTTTTTTACTAGCGGGGGCCTTCTCCTACGAGCAGTACGTC. It yields the protein CASSFLLAGAFSYEQYV.

This clonotype has at least ten counts. CDR3 DNA sequence: TGCAGTGCGTTTAGGGGAGGAGAGGGCCAGTACTTC. Translating it yields CSAFRGGEGQYF. The chain employs TRBV20-1 and TRBJ2-5; possible D gene TRBD2, 6 bases. Germline CDR1 is DFQATT and CDR2 is SNEGSKA (reference sequence). Trimming took off 6 bases at V and 10 bases at J, with 18 bases between the two ends. CDR3 length equals 12 residues.

This clonotype was counted at least ten times. The rearrangement joins TRBV6-5 to TRBJ2-1; TRBD2 agrees at 10 bases. This CDR3 is 13 amino acids long. CDR1 is MNHEY, CDR2 SVGAGI, per germline. J lost 6 bases, V lost 5 bases, and 1 base had no gene match. Written as DNA, the CDR3 is TGTGCCAGCAGTAGACTAGCGGGCAATGAGCAGTTCTTC. Its protein product is CASSRLAGNEQFF.

This clonotype was seen at least ten times. The chain has TRBV7-2 and TRBJ2-7; TRBD1 is a possible D gene (6 bases). Germline loops: CDR1 SGHTA, CDR2 FQGNSA. CDR3 length: 13 amino acids. Between the trimmed V and J ends, which lost 2 bases and 4 bases, there was a span of 9 bases. The CDR3 loop is CASSLLQGYEQYV. As DNA, the CDR3 is TGTGCCAGCAGCTTATTGCAGGGGTACGAGCAGTACGTC.

The chain has TRBV7-9 and TRBJ1-2, with 9 bases that match TRBD1. Germline-derived CDR1 and CDR2 are SEHNR and FQNEAQ (reference sequence). This CDR3 is 15 amino acids long. After removal of 3 bases from V and 6 bases from J, the junction contained 8 bases not matched to a gene. The CDR3 sequence: CASSFDGTGWDGYTF. The CDR3, as DNA: TGTGCCAGCAGCTTCGACGGGACAGGGTGGGATGGCTACACCTTC.

This clonotype was observed a handful of times. The chain uses TRBV6-1 and TRBJ2-7; a possible D gene is TRBD1 (6 bases). The germline V and J ends were trimmed by 4 bases and 4 bases, with 14 bases remaining between them. CDR1 is MNHNS, CDR2 SASEGT, per germline. CDR3 length: 14 residues. CDR3 residues: CASSVYGGQYEQYF. The CDR3 region has the DNA TGTGCCAGCAGTGTATATGGGGGCCAGTACGAGCAGTACTTC.

This clonotype was picked up a small number of times. The chain recombines TRBV5-6 with TRBJ2-7; D is unresolved. The CDR3 runs to 14 residues. The V gene's germline CDR1 is SGHDT and CDR2 YYEEEE. Trimming cost V 0 bases and J 3 bases, with 10 bases left between them. Here the CDR3 DNA reads TGTGCCAGCAGCTTGGGTAGGGTGGACTACGAGCAGTACGTC. Its protein product is CASSLGRVDYEQYV.

This clonotype turned up a few times. The V gene is TRBV6-5, the J gene TRBJ1-2; 8 nucleotides agree with TRBD1. Germline V CDR1 and CDR2: MNHEY, SVGAGI. Unmatched junction bases numbered 7, after V lost 0 bases and J lost 1 base. This CDR3 comprises 17 residues. The CDR3: CASSYSPRGLGNYGYTF. The DNA of the CDR3 is TGTGCCAGCAGTTACTCTCCCAGGGGGCTCGGTAACTATGGCTACACCTTC.

In this sample, this clonotype turned up many times. The chain recombines TRBV4-2 with TRBJ2-3; 7 bases align to TRBD2. Trimming removed 1 base from V and 4 bases from J; junction bases left unmatched: 5. CDR1 is LGHNA and CDR2 is YNFKEQ in the germline V gene. The length of the CDR3 is 15 residues. The CDR3, as DNA: TGTGCCAGCAGCCAAGGTGGCGGGGGTTCAGATACGCAGTATTTT. Its translation is CASSQGGGGSDTQYF.

This chain uses TRBV6-2 or TRBV6-3 with TRBJ2-7, with D possibly being TRBD2 (6 bases). The CDR3 is made up of 12 amino acids. V shed 6 bases and J shed 3 bases, with 9 bases lying between them. Germline CDR1 MNHEY, CDR2 SVGEGT. CDR3 sequence: CASSRDFYEQYF. CDR3 bases: TGTGCCAGCAGCCGGGACTTCTACGAGCAGTACTTC.

The chain recombines TRBV15 with TRBJ2-7; D remains unclear. The CDR3 consists of 11 residues. Trimming stripped 1 base from V and 6 bases from J, with 4 bases between. Germline lookup yields CDR1 LNHNV and CDR2 YYDKDF (reference sequence). Here the CDR3 reads CATSRGFEQYF. The CDR3 DNA reads as TGTGCCACCAGCAGAGGGTTCGAGCAGTACTTC.

About this clonotype itself: The junction and the germline gene differ at one end; a read error may be behind it. The chain carries TRBV5-1 and TRBJ2-2; D possibly corresponds to TRBD1 (6 bases). The CDR3 consists of 13 residues. Germline V gene sequence: CDR1 SGHRS, CDR2 YFSETQ. CDR3 sequence: CASKRDNIGELFF. The CDR3 DNA reads TGCGCCAGCAAACGGGACAACATCGGGGAGCTGTTTTTT.

Only a few counts were recorded for this clonotype. The genes are TRBV5-5 and TRBJ2-3, with D unclear. The V and J ends lost 0 bases and 6 bases respectively, with 14 bases between them. The CDR3 sequence is 15 residues long. CDR1 is SGHKS, CDR2 YYEKEE, per germline (reference sequence). The CDR3 DNA is TGTGCCAGCAGCTTGGACCCCCGAACGGTCGATACGCAGTATTTT. Encoded protein: CASSLDPRTVDTQYF.